Below are 23 T cell receptor beta chains sequenced from a single sample in a study of CD8+CD57+ T cells in acquired aplastic anemia. Genomic DNA provided the template from which TCR beta VDJ and CDR3 profiles were obtained. TCRdb ran MiXCR on the reads and lists one entry per CDR3 protein. This table has roughly 160,000 distinct CDR3 sequences, 40% to 55% appearing once. CD8+CD57+ cell expansion, shown by flow cytometry, had occurred in the patients selected for sequencing. Sequencing was performed on sorted CD4+, CD8+, or CD8+CD57+ T cells (not recorded which) from PBMCs. These receptors were obtained from a human donor with aplastic anemia.

This clonotype was counted ten times or more. The chain is built from TRBV7-2 and TRBJ1-3; D is perhaps TRBD1 (5 bases). Germline loops: CDR1 SGHTA, CDR2 FQGNSA. The CDR3 contains 17 residues. Between the trimmed V and J ends, which lost 5 bases and 0 bases, there was a span of 17 bases. CDR3 bases: TGTGCCAGCAGCAAGTACTGGGGACTCGGCTCTGGAAACACCATATATTTT. Protein product: CASSKYWGLGSGNTIYF.

The gene calls are TRBV9 and TRBJ2-1; D not resolved. Trimming removed 4 bases from V and 4 bases from J, with 15 bases in between. The CDR3 is 15 residues long. Germline values: CDR1 SGDLS, CDR2 YYNGEE. The CDR3 DNA follows: TGTGCCAGCAGCTCTCTGGACCCCTTTTACAATGAGCAGTTCTTC. Residues: CASSSLDPFYNEQFF.

There are many counts of this clonotype. The chain couples TRBV7-3 to TRBJ2-3; 7 bases match TRBD2. The V segment lost 6 bases and the J segment 4 bases; nucleotides outside the gene matches: 10. The CDR3 is 15 residues long. Germline V gives CDR1 SGHTA, CDR2 FQGTGA. The CDR3, as DNA: TGTGCCAGCAGACCCGGACTAGGAGGTTCAGATACGCAGTATTTT. Its translation: CASRPGLGGSDTQYF.

This clonotype was observed many times. The chain employs TRBV24-1 and TRBJ2-5, with TRBD1 matching 7 bases. V shed 5 bases, J shed 4 bases, and the junction held 3 bases outside the gene matches. The CDR3 contains 13 residues. Germline V lookup: CDR1 KGHDR, CDR2 SFDVKD. The CDR3 nucleotides are TGTGCCACCAGTGCAGGGGGTTCAGAGACCCAGTACTTC. It specifies CATSAGGSETQYF.

The chain is built from TRBV5-6 and TRBJ2-1, with 12 bases identical to TRBD2. J was trimmed by 10 bases and V by 10 bases; bases with no gene match: 15. The CDR3 is 15 residues long. From germline, CDR1 is SGHDT and CDR2 YYEEEE. CDR3 protein: CAGGLRLAGAGEQFF. The CDR3 DNA reads TGTGCCGGCGGCTTGCGACTAGCGGGAGCTGGCGAGCAGTTCTTC.

A remark on this clonotype: Possible read error: a much larger clone is one base away. J is TRBJ1-2 and V is TRBV3-1; D gene uncertain. This CDR3 is built from 11 residues. Per germline, CDR1 LGHDT and CDR2 YNNKEL (reference sequence). V dropped 7 bases and J dropped 4 bases, with 7 bases sitting between them. CDR3 loop: CASTLIYGYTF. CDR3 bases: TGTGCCAGCACCCTCATCTATGGCTACACCTTC.

In this sample, this clonotype turned up a few times. The V and J genes are TRBV24-1 and TRBJ1-2, with unresolved D. The V end lost 4 bases, the J end lost 6 bases, and 5 bases lay between the germline ends. CDR3 size: 11 residues. Germline CDR1 and CDR2: KGHDR and SFDVKD. The CDR3 spells CATSEGNGYTF. In nucleotides, the CDR3 is TGTGCCACCAGTGAGGGGAATGGCTACACCTTC.

The chain combines TRBV7-9 with TRBJ1-2, with 8 bases matching TRBD1. The V gene end was trimmed by 5 bases and the J gene end by 3 bases; junction bases not matched to a gene: 8. This CDR3 spans 15 amino acids. Germline V gives CDR1 SEHNR, CDR2 FQNEAQ (reference sequence). This CDR3 is CASSPPGTGDYGYTF. Written as DNA, the CDR3 is TGTGCCAGCAGCCCGCCCGGGACAGGTGACTATGGCTACACCTTC.

Many counts were recorded for this clonotype. This chain uses TRBV20-1 with TRBJ1-2; TRBD1 is a possible D gene (5 bases). The length of the CDR3 is 12 residues. The germline V gene encodes CDR1 DFQATT and CDR2 SNEGSKA (reference sequence). Trimming shortened V by 6 bases and J by 8 bases, and 16 bases separated the two germline ends. CDR3 DNA: TGCAGTGCCGGGCCAGGGTACGGGGGCTACACCTTC. Amino acid sequence: CSAGPGYGGYTF.

Many counts were recorded for this clonotype. The rearrangement uses TRBV5-5 and TRBJ2-1; tentatively, D is TRBD1 (7 bases). The CDR3 spans 15 residues. The germline V gene has CDR1 SGHKS and CDR2 YYEKEE (reference sequence). V lost 2 bases and J 7 bases, leaving 16 bases between the germline ends. CDR3 sequence (DNA): TGTGCCAGCAGCTTTGGAGGGGGCGCGGGGAATGAGCAGTTCTTC. This gives the protein CASSFGGGAGNEQFF.

This clonotype was detected a few times. The V call is TRBV7-9, the J call TRBJ1-2, with D possibly being TRBD1 (6 bases). This CDR3 comprises 11 residues. Trimming removed 4 bases from V and 8 bases from J, with 8 bases in between. Germline-derived CDR1 and CDR2 are SEHNR and FQNEAQ (reference sequence). This chain's CDR3 is CASSYQGGYTF. CDR3 sequence (DNA): TGTGCCAGCAGCTATCAGGGGGGCTACACCTTC.

The chain employs TRBV24-1 and TRBJ2-5; D is perhaps TRBD2 (6 bases). This CDR3 region has 14 residues. Trimming cost V 4 bases and J 4 bases, with 12 bases left between them. Germline loops: CDR1 KGHDR, CDR2 SFDVKD. The CDR3 spells CATSEFQGGETQYF. The CDR3 DNA reads as TGTGCCACCAGTGAATTTCAGGGAGGAGAGACCCAGTACTTC.

The J gene is TRBJ1-1, the V gene TRBV6-2 or TRBV6-3; D unclear. CDR3 size: 14 residues. Trimming pared 0 bases from V and 5 bases from J, leaving 10 bases between. The V gene's germline CDR1 is MNHEY and CDR2 SVGEGT. The CDR3 sequence: CASSYSDVGTEAFF. The CDR3 DNA is TGTGCCAGCAGTTACTCGGATGTTGGAACTGAAGCTTTCTTT.

This clonotype came up a few times. The gene calls are TRBV25-1 and TRBJ2-3, with 7 positions matching TRBD2. From germline, CDR1 is MGHDK and CDR2 SYGVNS. The CDR3 runs 14 residues. Losses at the gene ends were 2 bases for V and 2 bases for J; bases not matched to a gene: 1. The CDR3 sequence is CASSETSATDTQYF. In nucleotides, the CDR3 is TGTGCCAGCAGTGAAACTAGCGCCACAGATACGCAGTATTTT. The variable domain in full, completed from reference TRBV25-1 and TRBJ2-3, reads EADIYQTPRYLVIGTGKKITLECSQTMGHDKMYWYQQDPGMELHLIHYSYGVNSTEKGDLSSESTVSRIRTEHFPLTLESARPSHTSQYLCASSETSATDTQYFGPGTRLTVL.

The rearrangement joins TRBV25-1 to TRBJ2-3, with a possible D match to TRBD1 (5 bases). V was trimmed by 5 bases and J by 1 base, leaving 10 bases between them. Germline values: CDR1 MGHDK, CDR2 SYGVNS. This CDR3 comprises 14 residues. For the CDR3, the DNA is TGTGCCAGCAGTCAGGGCCCGGGCACAGATACGCAGTATTTT. It translates to CASSQGPGTDTQYF.

This clonotype was detected only a few times. A much larger clone sits a single nucleotide away, making a read error possible. The CDR3 sequence is CSAPYWSPNEQFF. The CDR3 nucleotides read TGCAGTGCTCCCTACTGGAGTCCTAATGAGCAGTTCTTC. The chain is built from TRBV20-1 and TRBJ2-1; D unresolved. Per germline, CDR1 DFQATT and CDR2 SNEGSKA (reference sequence). The length of the CDR3 is 13 residues. Between the trimmed V and J ends, which lost 5 bases and 7 bases, there was a span of 15 bases.

Many counts were recorded for this clonotype. The gene calls are TRBV29-1 and TRBJ2-5, with D perhaps TRBD1 (6 bases). From germline, CDR1 is SQVTM and CDR2 ANQGSEA. This CDR3 has 13 amino acids. Trimming removed 4 bases at V and 3 bases at J, with 12 bases between. The CDR3 here is CSVVGGLEETQYF. For the CDR3, the DNA is TGCAGCGTTGTAGGGGGTCTAGAAGAGACCCAGTACTTC.

Ten or more counts support this clonotype. The chain couples TRBV25-1 to TRBJ1-5; D possibly corresponds to TRBD1 (6 bases). CDR1 and CDR2 from the germline V gene are MGHDK and SYGVNS. V shed 3 bases and J shed 4 bases, with 10 bases lying between them. The CDR3 totals 14 residues. The CDR3 region has the DNA TGTGCCAGCAGTGACGACAGGTATAATCAGCCCCAGCATTTT. It is translated as CASSDDRYNQPQHF.

V and J are TRBV13 and TRBJ1-3; no firm D call. Germline loops: CDR1 PRHDT, CDR2 FYEKMQ (reference sequence). Trimming removed 5 bases at V and 4 bases at J, with 15 bases between. The CDR3 consists of 15 residues. CDR3 amino acids: CASSPSDIRGNTIYF. CDR3 nucleotide sequence: TGTGCCAGCAGCCCATCAGACATCCGCGGAAACACCATATATTTT.

There are many counts of this clonotype. The chain is built from TRBV29-1 and TRBJ2-5, with D tentatively TRBD1 (6 bases). Germline V gene sequence: CDR1 SQVTM, CDR2 ANQGSEA. Trimming pared 3 bases from V and 5 bases from J, leaving 16 bases between. The CDR3 extends over 14 amino acids. The CDR3, as DNA: TGCAGCGTTGAGGCGGCAGGGGATGTCGAGACCCAGTACTTC. Translated, it gives CSVEAAGDVETQYF.

The chain carries TRBV19 and TRBJ1-2; a weak D match, TRBD1 (5 bases). This CDR3 has 13 amino acids. V shed 6 bases and J shed 5 bases, with 13 bases lying between them. CDR1 and CDR2 from the germline V gene are LNHDA and SQIVND (reference sequence). The CDR3 is CASSKLGGYGYTF. Written as DNA, the CDR3 is TGTGCCAGTAGCAAACTGGGGGGGTATGGCTACACCTTC.

This clonotype was seen only once. This rearrangement joins TRBV24-1 to TRBJ1-5; weak D call: TRBD1 (5 bases). There are 14 residues in the CDR3. Germline V gene lookup returns CDR1 KGHDR and CDR2 SFDVKD. The CDR3 sequence: CTNHSQGSNQPQHF. The CDR3 region has the DNA TGTACGAACCATAGTCAGGGTTCGAATCAGCCCCAGCATTTT.

J is TRBJ1-4 and V is TRBV5-8; no clear D gene. CDR3 length equals 15 residues. Trimming pared 2 bases from V and 8 bases from J, leaving 16 bases between. Germline CDR1 reads SGHTS; CDR2 reads YDEGEE. DNA for the CDR3: TGTGCCAGCAGCTTCGGAGACCTGCCCGGCGAAAAACTGTTTTTT. It specifies CASSFGDLPGEKLFF.